This TCR beta chain was profiled in a study of T-cell memory formation after mild COVID-19. Study findings and constraints: For contracting clones, CD4+ ones sat mainly in CM and EM, CD8+ in EMRA. Pre-infection memory showed some responding clones, and this suggested that cross-reactive memory joined. Later expanders leaned CD4+, whereas clones that contracted between day 15 and 85 were balanced CD4/CD8.

Unmatched junction bases numbered 6, after V lost 6 bases and J lost 0 bases. Germline CDR1 is KGHSH and CDR2 is LQKENI. The CDR3 sequence is 16 residues long. As for this clonotype: Its specificity is not known.

Using its own MiXCR run on the 5' RACE reads, TCRdb lists one record per CDR3 protein. The table shows over 300,000 distinct CDR3 sequences, with approximately 22% occurring only once. J is TRBJ2-2 and V is TRBV18; TRBD1 aligns across 8 bases. The receptor was isolated from a man between 18 and 35 years old who had mild COVID-19 (a few samples of this study predate the infection). Cell type and time point are not known. The specimen was PBMCs or a T cell subset sorted from them (not recorded which). The CDR3 DNA is TGTGCCAGCTCGCCCGCAGGGGGCGCGAACACCGGGGAGCTGTTTTTT. Protein: CASSPAGGANTGELFF.